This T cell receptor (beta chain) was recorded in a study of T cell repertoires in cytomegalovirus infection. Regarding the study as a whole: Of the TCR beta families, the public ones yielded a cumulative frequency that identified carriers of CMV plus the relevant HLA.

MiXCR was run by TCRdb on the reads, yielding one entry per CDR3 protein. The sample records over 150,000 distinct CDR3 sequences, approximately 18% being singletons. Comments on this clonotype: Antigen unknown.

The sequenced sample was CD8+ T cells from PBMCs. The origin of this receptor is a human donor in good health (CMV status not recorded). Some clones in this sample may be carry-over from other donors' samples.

CDR3 amino acids: CAISESSEYNSPLHF. CDR3 bases: TGTGCCATCAGTGAGTCGTCAGAATATAATTCACCCCTCCACTTT. This rearrangement joins TRBV10-3 to TRBJ1-6; D not certain. Germline V gives CDR1 ENHRY, CDR2 SYGVKD. CDR3 length: 15 residues. V dropped 0 bases and J dropped 4 bases, with 7 bases sitting between them.